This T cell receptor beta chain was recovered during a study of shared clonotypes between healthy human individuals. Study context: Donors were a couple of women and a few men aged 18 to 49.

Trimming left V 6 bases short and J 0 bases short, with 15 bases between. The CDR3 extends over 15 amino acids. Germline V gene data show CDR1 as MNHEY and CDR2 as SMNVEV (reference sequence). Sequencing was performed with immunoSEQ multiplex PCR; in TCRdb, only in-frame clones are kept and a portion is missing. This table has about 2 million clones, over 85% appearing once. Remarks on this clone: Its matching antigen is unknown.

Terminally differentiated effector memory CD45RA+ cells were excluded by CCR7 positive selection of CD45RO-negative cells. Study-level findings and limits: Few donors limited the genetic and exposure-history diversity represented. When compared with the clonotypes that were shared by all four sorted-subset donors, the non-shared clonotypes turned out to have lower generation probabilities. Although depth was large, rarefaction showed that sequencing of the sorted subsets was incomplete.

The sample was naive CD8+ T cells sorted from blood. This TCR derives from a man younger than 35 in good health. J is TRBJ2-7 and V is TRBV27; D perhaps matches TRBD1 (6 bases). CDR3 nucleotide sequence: TGTGCCAGCAGCGGACAGCTAGACCCCTCCTACGAGCAGTACTTC. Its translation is CASSGQLDPSYEQYF.